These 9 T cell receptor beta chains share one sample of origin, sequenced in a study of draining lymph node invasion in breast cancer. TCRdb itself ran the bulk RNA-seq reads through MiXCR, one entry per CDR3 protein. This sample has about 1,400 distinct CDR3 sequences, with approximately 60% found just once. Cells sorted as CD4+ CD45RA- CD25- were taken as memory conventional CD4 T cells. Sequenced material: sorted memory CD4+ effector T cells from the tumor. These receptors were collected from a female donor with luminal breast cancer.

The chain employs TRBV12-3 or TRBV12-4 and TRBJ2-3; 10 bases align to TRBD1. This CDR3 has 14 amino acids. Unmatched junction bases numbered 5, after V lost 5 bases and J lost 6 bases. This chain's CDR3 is CASSQRQGADTQYF. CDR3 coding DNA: TGTGCCAGCAGTCAAAGACAGGGGGCCGATACGCAGTATTTT.

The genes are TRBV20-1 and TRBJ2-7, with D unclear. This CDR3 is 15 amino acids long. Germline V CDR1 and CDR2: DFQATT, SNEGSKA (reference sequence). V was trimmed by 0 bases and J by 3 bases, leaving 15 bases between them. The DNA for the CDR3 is TGCAGTGCTAGAGAACGCCGAGATCCCCTCTACGAGCAGTACTTC. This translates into CSARERRDPLYEQYF.

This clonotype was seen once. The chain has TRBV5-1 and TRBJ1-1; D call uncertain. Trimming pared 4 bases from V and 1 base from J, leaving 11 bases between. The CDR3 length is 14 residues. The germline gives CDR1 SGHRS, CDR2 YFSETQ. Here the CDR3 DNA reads TGCGCCAGCAGCGCAGGCCCCGGGAACACTGAAGCTTTCTTT. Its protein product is CASSAGPGNTEAFF.

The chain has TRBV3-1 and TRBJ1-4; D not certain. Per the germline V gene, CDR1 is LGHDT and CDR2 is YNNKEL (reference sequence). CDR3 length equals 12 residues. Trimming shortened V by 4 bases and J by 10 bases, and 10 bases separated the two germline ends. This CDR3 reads CASSPTSGKLFF. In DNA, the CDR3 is TGTGCCAGCAGCCCGACATCGGGAAAACTGTTTTTT.

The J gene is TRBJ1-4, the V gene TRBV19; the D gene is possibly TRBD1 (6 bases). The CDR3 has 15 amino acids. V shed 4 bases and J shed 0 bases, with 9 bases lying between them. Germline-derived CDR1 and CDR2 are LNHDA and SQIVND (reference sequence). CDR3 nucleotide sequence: TGTGCCAGTAGTACACAGGGTGCAACTAATGAAAAACTGTTTTTT. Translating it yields CASSTQGATNEKLFF.

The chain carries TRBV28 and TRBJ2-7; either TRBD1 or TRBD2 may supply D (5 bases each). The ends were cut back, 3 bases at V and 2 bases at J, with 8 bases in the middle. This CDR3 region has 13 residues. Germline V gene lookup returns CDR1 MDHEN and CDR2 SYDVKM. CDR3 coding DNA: TGTGCCAGCAGTTTGACGGGGCCCTACGAGCAGTACGTC. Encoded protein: CASSLTGPYEQYV.

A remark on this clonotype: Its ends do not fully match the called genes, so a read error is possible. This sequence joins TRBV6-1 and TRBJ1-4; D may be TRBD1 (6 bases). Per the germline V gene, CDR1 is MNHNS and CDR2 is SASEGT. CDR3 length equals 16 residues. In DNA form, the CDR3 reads TGTACCAGCAGCCCCCGGGACACAGCAACTAATGAAAAACTGTTTTTT. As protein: CTSSPRDTATNEKLFF.

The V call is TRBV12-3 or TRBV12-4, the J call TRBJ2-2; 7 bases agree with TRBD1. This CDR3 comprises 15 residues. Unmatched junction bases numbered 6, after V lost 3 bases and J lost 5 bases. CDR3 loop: CASSFLQGRTGELFF. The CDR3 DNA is TGTGCCAGCAGTTTCTTACAGGGGCGGACCGGGGAGCTGTTTTTT.

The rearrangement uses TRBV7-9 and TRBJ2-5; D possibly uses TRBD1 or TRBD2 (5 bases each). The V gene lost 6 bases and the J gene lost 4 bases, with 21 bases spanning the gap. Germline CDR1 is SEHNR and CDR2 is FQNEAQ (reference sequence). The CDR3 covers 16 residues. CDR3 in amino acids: CASRPRPGLRRETQYF. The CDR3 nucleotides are TGTGCCAGCAGACCCCGTCCGGGGCTGAGGCGAGAGACCCAGTACTTC.